This T cell receptor (beta chain) was found in a study of blood T cell repertoires in COVID-19. Study summary: Acute and convalescent COVID-19 samples came from the United States, Italy and Spain.

The protocol was immunoSEQ multiplex PCR, while the TCRdb copy is restricted to in-frame clones and leaves out a portion. The table records about 300,000 clones, 80% to 90% of them present only once. Germline loops: CDR1 SGHRS, CDR2 YFSETQ. J gave up 0 bases and V 0 bases, and 5 bases lay outside the gene matches. There are 17 residues in the CDR3. Recruitment covered about two dozen US areas and drew participants whose ages spanned about 18 to 89 years. Clinical histories supplied by participants themselves formed the basis of cohort assignment. This TCR came from a man aged 25 to 45 who had recovered from COVID-19. The genes are TRBV5-1 and TRBJ2-1; TRBD2 aligns across 8 bases. Input material: PBMCs or T cells enriched from blood (not recorded which). The CDR3 spells CASSLARGGSSYNEQFF. The CDR3 coding sequence is TGCGCCAGCAGCTTGGCCCGCGGGGGGAGCTCCTACAATGAGCAGTTCTTC.